Given below is one T cell receptor (beta chain) in context. Synthesis of TCR beta cDNA was carried out from 500 ng total RNA with a constant-region primer. Three rounds of nested multiplex PCR with slightly modified ARM-PCR produced TCR beta libraries. Each of the first two PCR rounds ran about 9 cycles with TRBV1-TRBV30 forward and C-beta reverse primers. TCRdb reprocessed the multiplex PCR reads via MiXCR and lists one record per CDR3 protein. This table has about 330,000 distinct CDR3 sequences, less than 65% appearing once. The record originates from a study of tumor-infiltrating lymphocytes in primary liver carcinoma. In the study overall: Measuring about 4 to 10 cm across, the tumors were staged as T1-T3 N0M0.

J was trimmed by 0 bases and V by 5 bases; bases with no gene match: 6. This CDR3 has 15 amino acids. Germline CDR1 reads WSHSY; CDR2 reads SAAADI. The blood RNA (from unsorted whole blood) was obtained, and germline DNA was also extracted. This chain links TRBV10-2 with TRBJ1-1; TRBD1 aligns across 7 bases. The sequence derives from a man aged 40-55 years with primary liver carcinoma and hepatitis B virus infection. Sequencing used peripheral blood. CDR3 sequence: CASSNRDSVNTEAFF. CDR3 coding DNA: TGCGCCAGCAGTAACAGGGACAGCGTGAACACTGAAGCTTTCTTT.